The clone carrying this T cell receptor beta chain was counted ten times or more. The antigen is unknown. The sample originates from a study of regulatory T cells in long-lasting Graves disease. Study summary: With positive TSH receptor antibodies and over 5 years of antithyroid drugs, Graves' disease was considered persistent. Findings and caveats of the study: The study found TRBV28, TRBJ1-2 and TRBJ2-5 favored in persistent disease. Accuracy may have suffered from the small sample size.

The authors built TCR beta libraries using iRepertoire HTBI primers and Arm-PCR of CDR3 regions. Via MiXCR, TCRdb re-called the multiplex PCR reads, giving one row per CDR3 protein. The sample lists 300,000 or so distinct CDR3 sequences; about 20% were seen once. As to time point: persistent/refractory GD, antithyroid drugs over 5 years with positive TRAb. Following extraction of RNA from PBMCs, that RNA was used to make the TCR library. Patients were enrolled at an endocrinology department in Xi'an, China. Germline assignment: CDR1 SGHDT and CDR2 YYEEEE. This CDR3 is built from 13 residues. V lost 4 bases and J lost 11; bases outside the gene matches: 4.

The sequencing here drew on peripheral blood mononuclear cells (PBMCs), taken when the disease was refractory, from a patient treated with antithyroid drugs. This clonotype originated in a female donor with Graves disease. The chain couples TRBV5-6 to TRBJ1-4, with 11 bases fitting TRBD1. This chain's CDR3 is CASSRTGGSKLFF. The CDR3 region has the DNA TGTGCCAGCAGCAGGACAGGGGGCTCGAAACTGTTTTTT.